This record concerns one TCR beta chain sequence. Sequencing used cDNA as its template, made by extracting RNA and reverse transcribing it. Libraries were prepared by immunoSEQ multiplex PCR; TCRdb keeps only in-frame clonotypes and omits some of them. Seen here are 90,000 to 120,000 clones, around 83% observed once, and the top ten hold over 20%. The data belong to a study of CD8+ T cells in alopecia areata. Study in general: Administration of oral tofacitinib to treated patients was at 5 to 10 mg twice daily. Severity was scored as percentage of affected scalp area in treated patients.

V dropped 6 bases and J dropped 1; count of bases not matched to a gene: 7. Per germline, CDR1 MNHEY and CDR2 SMNVEV (reference sequence). The CDR3 sequence is 15 residues long. As for treatment: oral pan-JAK inhibitor, 5-10 mg twice daily. This receptor was obtained from a human donor with alopecia areata. V gene TRBV27 combines with J gene TRBJ2-5; TRBD1 agrees at 8 bases. The sequencing used CD8+ T cells sorted from blood, collected at week 24, from a patient treated with tofacitinib. The CDR3 nucleotides read TGTGCCAGCAGCCCCGACAGGGGCTTCCAAGAGACCCAGTACTTC. Amino acids: CASSPDRGFQETQYF.